This TCR beta chain is drawn from a study of T cell repertoires in cytomegalovirus infection (dated by TCRdb to about 2019). For context, the study as a whole: Donor HLA type was relevant to the analysis, as public TCR beta signatures indicated carriage of CMV infection together with the matching HLA type. Broad study findings and their caveats: In both this cohort and an independent cohort of several hundred donors, the cumulative frequency of public TCR beta family members distinguished carriers of CMV infection plus the relevant HLA type. The ex vivo response was dominated by HLA-C-restricted CMV-specific TCR beta clonotypes, which also provided the single most frequent clonotype in two of eight donors.

Sequenced using an Illumina HiSeq 1500. Clones were called with MiXCR by TCRdb after fastp trimmed the public reads at Q25, and only in-frame beta chains were retained. When rows share a CDR3 protein, they turn into one entry using the most common DNA and genes. Across this sample there are some 180,000 distinct CDR3 sequences, with 8% to 10% seen only once. The ten largest make up approximately 4.6% of the sample. This clonotype was counted ten times or more. Its antigen has not been determined. Nothing much larger sits one base from this clone, and base qualities are not available. CDR1 and CDR2 were assigned from the germline V gene as SGHTA and FQGNSA. V has 5 bases trimmed and J has 7 bases trimmed; junction bases matching no gene number 5. The CDR3 covers 15 residues, taking in both the cysteine and the phenylalanine. This entry keeps only the CDR3 DNA: 45 bases, framed from base 1.

The sample comprised PBMCs. The receptor's source is a human donor in good health (CMV status not recorded). Some clones in this sample may be carry-over from other donors' samples. The V gene is TRBV7-2 and the J gene is TRBJ2-1; TRBD2 matches 13 bases in the middle. Here is the DNA: TGTGCCAGCAGCATGACTAGCGGGAGGATGAATGAGCAGTTCTTC. This is translated as CASSMTSGRMNEQFF.